This T cell receptor (beta chain) was obtained from a study of T cell repertoires in cytomegalovirus infection. Germline assignment: CDR1 SGHAT and CDR2 FQNNGV. V shed 5 bases and J 3 bases; nucleotides not matched to a gene: 8. CDR3 length: 16 amino acids. This clonotype was counted between two and nine times. Its antigen is not known. TCRdb independently ran MiXCR on the reads; one entry per CDR3 protein. This sample yields over 50,000 distinct CDR3 sequences, of which roughly a fifth are seen a single time; 60% to 75% belongs to the top ten. The TCR originated in a human donor in good health (CMV status not recorded). Some clones in this sample may be carry-over from other donors' samples. The sequenced sample was CD8+ T cells from cultured PBMCs, obtained from culture after CMV antigen stimulation. The genes are TRBV11-2 and TRBJ2-1, with 9 bases identical to TRBD2. CDR3 region: CASSHPGLASYNEQFF. As DNA, the CDR3 is TGTGCCAGCAGCCACCCGGGACTAGCAAGCTACAATGAGCAGTTCTTC.